Reported below is one T cell receptor (beta chain). Its antigen is currently not known. Nothing much larger sits one base from this clone, and base qualities are not available. Library construction relied on the immunoSEQ multiplex PCR assay. A mixture of 60 forward primers for TCR Vbeta segments and 13 reverse primers for TCR Jbeta segments was used in the multiplex PCR. A multiplex PCR assay on genomic DNA amplified the CDR3 region of rearranged TCR beta genes. On the Illumina HiSeq System, the amplified TCR beta libraries were sequenced as 87-base-pair reads. In the paper's pipeline: A later analysis tallied tens of millions of unique TCR beta chains across the 660 or so repertoires, and about 10 million of those chains were shared by two or more donors. A nearest-neighbor algorithm error-corrected the raw reads and collapsed the reads into unique sequences, merging closely related sequences to remove PCR and sequencing errors. V, D and J gene segments were assigned by aligning CDR3 sequences to IMGT reference sequences. Each retained sequence needed at least a six-nucleotide match to both a V gene segment and a J gene segment. Rearrangements were called productive when the CDR3 lacked stop codons and stayed in frame with V and J; all others were non-productive. CDR3 was defined according to IMGT convention as the region running from the second conserved V-encoded cysteine to the conserved J-encoded phenylalanine. The earlier analysis of about 610 of the donors excluded sequences that lacked an unambiguous match to a single V gene segment. In an earlier analysis of roughly 500 of the donors, V segments were called functional above 56.7% productive rearrangements and were called segregating when the between-donor standard deviation exceeded 5%. A statistical classification framework was built to diagnose cytomegalovirus status from the catalog of TCR beta chain sequences. In a later analysis, TCR nucleotide sequences were compared against IMGT/GENE-DB human TR gene sequences so that V and J genes could be assigned. Using the TCRdist pipeline, a later analysis assigned CDR3 sequences along with most-parsimonious VDJ recombination scenarios. In a later analysis, every TCR beta chain was defined by the combination of its CDR3 amino acid sequence and its V-gene family, and reads without a unique V-gene family were dropped. As a way to deal with suspected cross-contamination and a sequencing artifact, a later analysis dropped 450 to 600 nucleotide sequences that were highly shared and had low generation probability. In a later analysis, a clonal expansion index for each public chain was calculated from normalized within-repertoire ranks of inferred template counts. A later analysis computed generation probabilities with a VDJ recombination model fitted to out-of-frame rearrangements, and checked the results against IGoR. In a later analysis, TCR-TCR, TCR-HLA and TCR-CMV co-occurrence was scored with hypergeometric tests, and a repertoire-size bias correction was applied to TCR pairs. False discovery rates were estimated in a later analysis by permuting HLA or CMV assignments 20 times. In a later analysis, co-occurring TCRs were grouped using DBSCAN, with TCRdist sequence similarity added in when clustering inside HLA-allele-positive subsets. Repertoires with fewer than 30,000 or more than 120,000 public chains were left out of co-occurrence clustering, as were four to six repertoires with anomalous nucleotide sharing. TCRdb's version of the immuneACCESS table is confined to in-frame rearrangements and falls short of the full clone set. An unresolved V gene accounts for under half of the shortfall where checked; the remainder is of unknown origin. The DNA was the basis for D and trimming; V, J and clone size are from that table. A total of some 150,000 clones appear in this sample, almost 80% of them only once. The ten largest clonotypes hold about 6.9% of the sample.

Deletion took 6 bases off V and 2 bases off J, with a span of 11 bases between the germline ends. From the cysteine up to the phenylalanine, the CDR3 has a length of 13 residues. Only the CDR3 DNA is retained, 39 bases long and in frame from the first base. For CDR1 and CDR2, the germline V gene (reference sequence) lists MNHEY and SMNVEV. This sample was included in a study of cytomegalovirus exposure and HLA in healthy donors (dated by TCRdb to the late 2010s). Regarding the study in general: An earlier analysis of under 600 of the donors reported 250 to 350 Gb of sequence data and approximately 110 million unique TCR beta sequences from about 179 million T cells. About 280 gigabases of sequencing data and roughly 80 million unique TCR sequences made up an early release that covered under 750 HLA-typed donors. Of the approximately 400 genotyped donors, 65% to 90% fell in the genetic ancestry cluster associated with self-reported Caucasian donors. The aim of the study was to test whether cataloging public T cell receptors could identify signatures of past pathogen exposure. The study used immunosequencing to profile the T cell repertoires of some 600 subjects and linked those repertoires to cytomegalovirus serostatus. A separate validation cohort of roughly 120 different subjects was used in addition to the approximately 640-subject first cohort. To predict cytomegalovirus infection status, the study brought together high-throughput TCR immunosequencing, statistical association of individual TCRs with disease status, and machine learning. A later analysis re-analyzed previously published TCR beta repertoires from hundreds of donors and added high-resolution HLA genotyping to study TCR occurrence patterns. The later analysis used no new phenotypic data to find candidate immune exposures, relying instead on TCR beta sequences and their occurrence across donors. In an earlier analysis of 587 of the donors, high-throughput TCR beta sequencing was used to judge whether each TCR beta V gene segment behaved as functional or pseudogenic. Donor age, sex, ethnicity and CMV serostatus were collected together with the repertoire data. A later genetic analysis used genome-wide SNP genotypes for about three fifths of the 666 donors, treating that subset as a discovery cohort. Every discovery cohort repertoire had been produced on one sequencing platform. Class I and class II HLA loci were covered by the typing at four-digit resolution. Typing coverage varied by locus: about 620-630 donors for A, B, C, DRB1 and DQB1; roughly 560 for DQA1; more than 600 for DPA1; 450 to 480 for DPB1. About five DR-DQ haplotypes were treated as single units for association and clustering because of strong linkage in the cohort. Among roughly 400 genotyped donors of the cohort, an average of approximately 200,000 unique TCR beta nucleotide sequences was sequenced per donor, of which about 18% were non-productive.

Findings and caveats that apply to the study as a whole: Linkage disequilibrium might explain the correlated functional status among segregating V segments, but an unknown experimental factor could not be excluded. The presence/absence analyses assumed that sequencing depth was roughly uniform across donors, and that assumption may not be true. According to the authors, the approach could potentially be generalized to other disease states and immunological phenotypes. In a later analysis, most CMV-associated TCR beta chains were found to appear HLA-restricted, with HLA associations seemingly driven largely by CMV exposure. Across donors, most TCR sequences were observed very rarely, whereas some public TCRs were present in many individuals. In the study, around 150 TCR beta chains were listed as associated with cytomegalovirus. Compared with equally common non-associated chains, HLA-associated TCR beta chains in a later analysis were more clonally expanded and had lower generation probabilities. A cluster of highly shared sequence variants was judged likely to represent a technical artifact of the sequencing pipeline. The cohort was sequenced for TCR beta chains only, and without alpha or paired-chain data the features that could be detected were limited. A further reported finding was that TCR beta sequences accurately predicted the HLA-A and HLA-B alleles for most subjects in the first cohort. The earlier analysis of approximately 540 of the donors excluded around 17 rarely observed V segments, including chromosome 9 orphons, because counts were too low. Because some donors lacked HLA typing at each locus, the association tests relied only on the typed subset. In a later analysis, TCR association rates were found to vary across HLA loci, with the most associated TCRs seen for DRB1 alleles and the fewest for HLA-C alleles. Some IMGT-functional V segments, including TRBV6-2 and TRBV6-3, could not be distinguished by the 87-base-pair reads and were therefore excluded. Immune exposure information for the cohort was limited to CMV serostatus. Assigning TCR associations to individual alleles was difficult when HLA alleles, especially DR and DQ, strongly co-occurred. In an earlier analysis of approximately 590 of the donors, most TCR beta V segments appeared in productive rearrangements about 87% or about 30% of the time, broadly matching IMGT annotations. In vitro tests confirmed that a few of the cytomegalovirus-associated TCR beta chains recognize cytomegalovirus antigens. Cytomegalovirus status was reported to be diagnosed by the classifier with high specificity and sensitivity in both the original and validation cohorts. Several of the top co-occurrence clusters appeared to be linked to parvovirus B19, influenza, CMV and Epstein-Barr virus, according to a later analysis. V-gene and J-gene trimming of TCR beta chains was associated with a missense DCLRE1C variant in a later genetic analysis, and the association was replicated in an independent cohort. A later analysis associated 16,951 TCR beta sequences with specific HLA alleles at a false discovery rate of 0.05. In a later genetic analysis, fewer N-insertions in productive TCRs were reported among donors in an Asian-associated ancestry cluster than the approximately 710-donor mean.

The cohort comprised some 680 healthy bone marrow donors. At the time of sampling, every cohort member was nominally healthy, though immune exposures that went unrecorded were likely present. The donor tested CMV seropositive, placing the donor among the 289 seropositive members of the cohort. A peripheral blood sample was provided by each donor, and peripheral blood mononuclear cells were used for TCR beta sequencing. Genomic DNA was extracted from the blood cell samples with the Qiagen DNeasy Blood Extraction Kit. The clonotype comes from a woman in her thirties or forties in good health and CMV-seropositive. Specimen: PBMCs. Recombination linked TRBV27 to TRBJ2-7; a confident D gene designation cannot be given. The DNA is as follows: TGTGCCAGCAGAAAACCTACGGCCTACGAGCAGTACTTC. The resulting protein is CASRKPTAYEQYF.